Listed below are T cell receptor beta chains from one sample, sequenced in a study of chemoradiotherapy in HPV16-positive cancers. TCRdb's table, derived via immunoSEQ multiplex PCR, lists solely in-frame clones and lacks some. In the table there are fewer than 40,000 clones, 80% to 95% of which are singletons. The sample was blood, taken from a patient who underwent chemoradiotherapy. The receptors shown here come from a human donor with HPV-associated anogenital cancer. CDR3s include the opening cysteine and the closing phenylalanine or tryptophan. A D gene is named only where the DNA matches it firmly. For some rows the clone size is stated as once, few or many, or as a class when expanded; others skip it.

14 | TRBJ1-2 | - | TRBV2 | once | TGTGCCAGCCCTGACAGGCGGTATGACTATGGCTACACCTTC | CASPDRRYDYGYTF
14 | TRBJ1-2 | - | TRBV6-5 | - | TGTGCCAGCAGTTACTCGCAGGGGAACTATGGCTACACCTTC | CASSYSQGNYGYTF
14 | TRBJ1-5 | TRBD1 | TRBV5-8 | - | TGTGCCAGCAGCTTCTCAGGGGGCCATCAGCCCCAGCATTTT | CASSFSGGHQPQHF
15 | TRBJ1-4 | - | TRBV6-1 | - | TGTGCCAGCAGAAGGACACAAGCAACTAATGAAAAACTGTTTTTT | CASRRTQATNEKLFF
18 | TRBJ1-4 | - | TRBV4-2 | - | TGTGCCAGCAGCCAAGAGGAAAAGACAAGTCCTTCGAATGAAAAACTGTTTTTT | CASSQEEKTSPSNEKLFF
12 | TRBJ1-1 | - | TRBV7-3 | - | TGTGCCAGCAGCTTACGGGGGACTGAAGCTTTCTTT | CASSLRGTEAFF
12 | TRBJ2-7 | - | TRBV18 | - | TGTGCCAGCTCACTTTTACAGTACGAGCAGTACTTC | CASSLLQYEQYF
12 | TRBJ1-1 | TRBD1 | TRBV19 | once | TGTGCCACGTACGACAGGGTCACTGAAGCTTTCTTT | CATYDRVTEAFF
11 | TRBJ1-1 | - | TRBV2 | - | TGTGCCAGCAGAACAAACGTTGTGGCTTTCTTT | CASRTNVVAFF
15 | TRBJ1-2 | TRBD1 | TRBV7-9 | once | TGTGCCAGCAGCCCCTGGACAGGGACAAACTATGGCTACACCTTC | CASSPWTGTNYGYTF
16 | TRBJ1-2 | - | TRBV7-8 | - | TGTGCCAGCAGCTTAGGCAGGCCGTCTCTACTTTATGGCTACACCTTC | CASSLGRPSLLYGYTF
17 | TRBJ2-2 | - | TRBV7-3 | few | TGTGCCAGCAGCCCCACCAGGGTGGGGCTCAACACCGGGGAGCTGTTTTTT | CASSPTRVGLNTGELFF
15 | TRBJ2-1 | TRBD1 | TRBV11-2 | - | TGTGCCAGCAGCCGGGACAGTAGCTCCTACAATGAGCAGTTCTTC | CASSRDSSSYNEQFF
13 | TRBJ1-4 | - | TRBV9 | - | TGTGCCAGCAGCGTAGGTCAGGGTGAAAAACTGTTTTTT | CASSVGQGEKLFF
15 | TRBJ2-5 | - | TRBV4-2 | - | TGTGCCAGCAGCCAAGTCGGGGACCACCAAGAGACCCAGTACTTC | CASSQVGDHQETQYF
16 | TRBJ1-6 | - | TRBV5-5 | - | TGTGCCAGCAGCTTGGAGGGGACCCTCCGTGGGGGGGCCCTCCACTTT | CASSLEGTLRGGALHF
12 | TRBJ2-2 | TRBD2 | TRBV7-2 | once | TGTGCCAGCAGGCGGGGGGCCGGGGAGCTGTTTTTT | CASRRGAGELFF
17 | TRBJ1-4 | TRBD1 | TRBV4-1 | - | TGCGCCAGCAGCCAGACGATCGACAGGGGGGAGCGGGAAAAACTGTTTTTT | CASSQTIDRGEREKLFF
15 | TRBJ1-1 | - | TRBV7-2 | - | TGTGCCAGCAGCTTTTATAGGGGGGTGAGCACTGAAGCTTTCTTT | CASSFYRGVSTEAFF
16 | TRBJ2-5 | TRBD1 | TRBV18 | - | TGTGCCAGCTCACCCCTAGCCCAGGGGGCGCGAGAGACCCAGTACTTC | CASSPLAQGARETQYF
12 | TRBJ2-7 | - | TRBV2 | - | TGTGCCAGCAGTGGTTCGATAAGGGAGCAGTACTTC | CASSGSIREQYF
15 | TRBJ1-5 | TRBD1 | TRBV7-8 | - | TGTGCCAGCAGCCTTAGAGACAGGGTAGGGCAGCCCCAGCATTTT | CASSLRDRVGQPQHF
15 | TRBJ2-1 | TRBD2 | TRBV6-1 | - | TGTGCCAGCAGGGAGCCGGGACTAGCGAACAATGAGCAGTTCTTC | CASREPGLANNEQFF
15 | TRBJ1-1 | - | TRBV10-3 | - | TGTGCCATCAGTGAGGGCGAGGTGGTGAACACTGAAGCTTTCTTT | CAISEGEVVNTEAFF
14 | TRBJ1-3 | - | TRBV15 | - | TGTGCCACCAGCAGAGATCTTGGGGGAAACACCATATATTTT | CATSRDLGGNTIYF
15 | TRBJ2-7 | - | TRBV5-5 | - | TGTGCCAGCAGCGCCTTGGGGCGTTCTGCCTACGAGCAGTACTTC | CASSALGRSAYEQYF
14 | TRBJ2-1 | - | TRBV6-5 | - | TGTGCCAGCAGTCGCGAGCTTCTGGTTGGTGAGCAGTTCTTC | CASSRELLVGEQFF
14 | TRBJ1-3 | - | TRBV6-6 | - | TGTGCCAGCAGGCAGGGGAGCTCTGGAAACACCATATATTTT | CASRQGSSGNTIYF
13 | TRBJ1-2 | TRBD1 | TRBV27 | - | TGTGCCAGCAGTTTAACAGGGGGCGATGGCTACACCTTC | CASSLTGGDGYTF
15 | TRBJ2-7 | - | TRBV14 | - | TGTGCCAGCAGCCACGCCGGTACAACCCCCTACGAGCAGTACTTC | CASSHAGTTPYEQYF
12 | TRBJ1-1 | - | TRBV27 | - | TGTGCCAGCAGCCCTTGGGGGAATGAAGCTTTCTTT | CASSPWGNEAFF
14 | TRBJ1-1 | TRBD1 | TRBV18 | - | TGTGCCAGCTCACCACTAAGTCAGGGGGTCGTAGCTTTCTTT | CASSPLSQGVVAFF
15 | TRBJ2-6 | - | TRBV7-9 | - | TGTGCCAGGGCGGGGACTTCCTCTGGGGCCAACGTCCTGACTTTC | CARAGTSSGANVLTF
16 | TRBJ2-6 | - | TRBV6-4 | - | TGTGCCAGCAGTGACTCGACGGGGGTCGGGGCCAACGTCCTGACTTTC | CASSDSTGVGANVLTF
13 | TRBJ1-1 | TRBD1 | TRBV29-1 | - | TGCAGCGTTGATGGCAGGGGGCATACTGAAGCTTTCTTT | CSVDGRGHTEAFF
15 | TRBJ2-5 | TRBD2 | TRBV5-6 | - | TGTGCCAGCAGCTTGGGGACTAGCGGCCTAGAGACCCAGTACTTC | CASSLGTSGLETQYF
12 | TRBJ1-1 | - | TRBV7-9 | - | TGTGCCAGCAGCCCGGTCGGCACTGAAGCTTTCTTT | CASSPVGTEAFF
14 | TRBJ1-2 | - | TRBV7-8 | - | TGTGCCAGCAGCCCGACGGGGGGCCTCTATGGCTACACCTTC | CASSPTGGLYGYTF
11 | TRBJ2-7 | - | TRBV21-1 | - | TGTGCCATTGGGACAGGTCGAGAGCAGTACTTC | CAIGTGREQYF
14 | TRBJ1-6 | - | TRBV6-1 | - | TGTGCCAGCACGGCCGGCCCCTATAATTCACCCCTCCACTTT | CASTAGPYNSPLHF
14 | TRBJ2-4 | - | TRBV30 | once | TGTGCCTGGACCGCAGGTCCCGGCAAAAACATTCAGTACTTC | CAWTAGPGKNIQYF
14 | TRBJ1-4 | - | TRBV4-1 | once | TGCGCCAGCAGCCAGGGGACGGCCGTTGGAAAACTGTTTTTT | CASSQGTAVGKLFF